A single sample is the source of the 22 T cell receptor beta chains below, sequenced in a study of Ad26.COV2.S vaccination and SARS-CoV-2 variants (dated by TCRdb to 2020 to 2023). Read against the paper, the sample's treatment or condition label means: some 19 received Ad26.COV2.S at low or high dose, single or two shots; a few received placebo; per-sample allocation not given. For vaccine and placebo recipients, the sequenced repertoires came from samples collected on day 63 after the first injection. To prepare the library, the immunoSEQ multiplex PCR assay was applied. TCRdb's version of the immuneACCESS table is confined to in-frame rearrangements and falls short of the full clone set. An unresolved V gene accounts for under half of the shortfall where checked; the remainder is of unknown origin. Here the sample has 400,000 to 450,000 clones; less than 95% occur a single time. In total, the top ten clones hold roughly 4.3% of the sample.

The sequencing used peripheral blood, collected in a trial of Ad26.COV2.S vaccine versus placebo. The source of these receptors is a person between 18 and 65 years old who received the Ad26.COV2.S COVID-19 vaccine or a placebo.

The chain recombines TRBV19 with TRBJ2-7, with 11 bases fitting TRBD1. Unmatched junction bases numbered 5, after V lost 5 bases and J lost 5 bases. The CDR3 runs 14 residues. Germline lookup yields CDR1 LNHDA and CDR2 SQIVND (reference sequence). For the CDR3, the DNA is TGTGCCAGTAGTCCGGGACAGGGGGTCGACGAGCAGTACTTC. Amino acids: CASSPGQGVDEQYF.

The CDR3 DNA reads as TGTGCCAGCAGTTTCAGGGCGGATGATGGTGCAGATACGCAGTATTTT. Its translation is CASSFRADDGADTQYF. The chain couples TRBV28 to TRBJ2-3, with a possible D match to TRBD1 (5 bases). Trimming took 3 bases from V and 4 from J, leaving 17 bases between them. Germline V gene sequence: CDR1 MDHEN, CDR2 SYDVKM. This CDR3 comprises 16 residues.

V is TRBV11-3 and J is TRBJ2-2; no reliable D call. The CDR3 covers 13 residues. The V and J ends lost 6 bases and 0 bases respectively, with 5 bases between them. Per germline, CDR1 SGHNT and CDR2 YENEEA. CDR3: CASRATNTGELFF. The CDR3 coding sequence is TGTGCCAGCAGGGCAACGAACACCGGGGAGCTGTTTTTT.

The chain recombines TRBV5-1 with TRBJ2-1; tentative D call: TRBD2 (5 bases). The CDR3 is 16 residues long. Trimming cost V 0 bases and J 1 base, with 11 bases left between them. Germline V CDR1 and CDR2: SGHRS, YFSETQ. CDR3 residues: CASSLVAAGSYNEQFF. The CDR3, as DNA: TGCGCCAGCAGCTTGGTTGCCGCGGGTTCCTACAATGAGCAGTTCTTC.

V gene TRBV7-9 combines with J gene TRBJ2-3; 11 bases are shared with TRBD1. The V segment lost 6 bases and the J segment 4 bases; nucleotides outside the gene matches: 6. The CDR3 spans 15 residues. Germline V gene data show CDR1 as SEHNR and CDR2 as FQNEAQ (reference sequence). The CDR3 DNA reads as TGTGCCAGCAGTTTGGGACAGGGGGTGGCAGATACGCAGTATTTT. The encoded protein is CASSLGQGVADTQYF.

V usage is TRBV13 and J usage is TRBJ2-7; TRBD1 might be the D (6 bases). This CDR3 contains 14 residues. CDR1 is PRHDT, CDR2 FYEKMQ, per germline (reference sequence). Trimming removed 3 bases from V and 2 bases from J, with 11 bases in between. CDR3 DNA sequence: TGTGCCAGCAGCTTCAGGGGTGGCCCCTACGAGCAGTACTTC. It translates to CASSFRGGPYEQYF.

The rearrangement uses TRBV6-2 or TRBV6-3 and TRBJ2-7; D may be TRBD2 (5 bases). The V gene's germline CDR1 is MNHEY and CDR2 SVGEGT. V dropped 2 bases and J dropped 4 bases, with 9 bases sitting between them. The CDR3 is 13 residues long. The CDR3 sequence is CASSYLDWYEQYF. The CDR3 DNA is TGTGCCAGCAGTTACCTGGACTGGTACGAGCAGTACTTC.

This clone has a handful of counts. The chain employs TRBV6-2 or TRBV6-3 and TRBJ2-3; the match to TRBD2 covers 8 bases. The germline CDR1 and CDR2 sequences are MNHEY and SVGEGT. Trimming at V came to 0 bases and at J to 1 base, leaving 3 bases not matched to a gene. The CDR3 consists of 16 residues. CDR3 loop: CASSYSSGSGTDTQYF. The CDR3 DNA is TGTGCCAGCAGTTACTCGAGCGGGAGTGGCACAGATACGCAGTATTTT.

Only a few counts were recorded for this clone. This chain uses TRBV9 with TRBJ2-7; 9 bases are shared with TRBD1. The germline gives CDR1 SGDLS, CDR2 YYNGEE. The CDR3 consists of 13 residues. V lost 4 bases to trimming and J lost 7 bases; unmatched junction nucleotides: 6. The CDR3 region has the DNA TGTGCCAGCAGCCCCGGACAGGGGAGAGAGCAGTACTTC. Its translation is CASSPGQGREQYF.

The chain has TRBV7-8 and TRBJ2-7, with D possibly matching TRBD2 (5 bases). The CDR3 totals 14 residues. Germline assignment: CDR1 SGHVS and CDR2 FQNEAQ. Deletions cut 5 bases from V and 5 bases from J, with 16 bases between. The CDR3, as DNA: TGTGCCAGCAGCCCCGGGCGGTTGGGAGACGAGCAGTACTTC. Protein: CASSPGRLGDEQYF.

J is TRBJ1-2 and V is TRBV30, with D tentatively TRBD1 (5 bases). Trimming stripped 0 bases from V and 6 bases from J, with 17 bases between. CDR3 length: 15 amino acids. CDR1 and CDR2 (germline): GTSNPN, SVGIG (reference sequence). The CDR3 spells CAWSVVGRAGHGYTF. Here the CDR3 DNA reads TGTGCCTGGAGTGTTGTGGGCAGGGCAGGACATGGCTACACCTTC.

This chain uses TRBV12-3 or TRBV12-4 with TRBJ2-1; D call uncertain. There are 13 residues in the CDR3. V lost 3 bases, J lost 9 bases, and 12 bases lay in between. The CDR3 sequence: CASSLVLRSEQFF. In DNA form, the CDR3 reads TGTGCCAGCAGTTTGGTCCTACGGAGTGAGCAGTTCTTC.

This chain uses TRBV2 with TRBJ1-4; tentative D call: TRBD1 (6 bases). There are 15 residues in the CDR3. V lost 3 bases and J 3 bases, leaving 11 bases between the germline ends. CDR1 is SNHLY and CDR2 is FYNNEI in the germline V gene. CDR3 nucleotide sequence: TGTGCCAGCAGTGAGTCGGGGACACCTAATGAAAAACTGTTTTTT. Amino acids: CASSESGTPNEKLFF.

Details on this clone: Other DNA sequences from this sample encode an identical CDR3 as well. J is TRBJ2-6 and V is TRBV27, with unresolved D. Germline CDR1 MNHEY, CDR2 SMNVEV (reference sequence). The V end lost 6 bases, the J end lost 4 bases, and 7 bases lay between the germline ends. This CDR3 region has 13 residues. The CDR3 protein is CASSLKGANVLTF. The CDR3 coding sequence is TGTGCCAGCAGCTTGAAAGGGGCCAACGTCCTGACTTTC.

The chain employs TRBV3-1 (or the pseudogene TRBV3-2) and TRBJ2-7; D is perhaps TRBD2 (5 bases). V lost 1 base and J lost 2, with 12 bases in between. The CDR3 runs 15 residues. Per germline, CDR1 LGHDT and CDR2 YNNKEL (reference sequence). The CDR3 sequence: CASSQALAATYEQYF. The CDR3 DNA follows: TGTGCCAGCAGCCAAGCTCTAGCCGCGACCTACGAGCAGTACTTC.

The DNA for the CDR3 is TGCGCCAGCAGCCAAGATCGGGCAGATAGCACAGATACGCAGTATTTT. Protein sequence: CASSQDRADSTDTQYF. The V call is TRBV4-3, the J call TRBJ2-3, with D hard to call. CDR1 and CDR2 from the germline V gene are LGHNA and YSLEER. Trimming cost V 0 bases and J 0 bases, with 10 bases left between them. This CDR3 comprises 16 residues.

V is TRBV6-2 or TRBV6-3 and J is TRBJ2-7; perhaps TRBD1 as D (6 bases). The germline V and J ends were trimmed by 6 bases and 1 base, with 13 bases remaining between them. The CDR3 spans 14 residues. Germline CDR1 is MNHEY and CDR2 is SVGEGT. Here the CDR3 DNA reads TGTGCCAGCAGGTACAGGGTCCCTTCCTACGAGCAGTACTTC. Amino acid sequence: CASRYRVPSYEQYF.

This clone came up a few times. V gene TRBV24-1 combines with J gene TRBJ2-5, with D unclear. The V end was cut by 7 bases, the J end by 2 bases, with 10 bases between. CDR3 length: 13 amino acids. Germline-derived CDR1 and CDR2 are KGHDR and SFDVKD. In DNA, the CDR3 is TGTGCCACCAGAGACAACTTTCAAGAGACCCAGTACTTC. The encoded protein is CATRDNFQETQYF.

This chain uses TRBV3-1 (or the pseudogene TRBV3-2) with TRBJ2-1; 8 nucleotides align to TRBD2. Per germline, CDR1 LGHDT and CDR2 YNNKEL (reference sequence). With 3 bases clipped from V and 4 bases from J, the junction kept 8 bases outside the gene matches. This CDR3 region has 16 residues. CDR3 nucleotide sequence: TGTGCCAGCAGCCACCCACGAGCGGGAGATTACAATGAGCAGTTCTTC. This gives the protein CASSHPRAGDYNEQFF.

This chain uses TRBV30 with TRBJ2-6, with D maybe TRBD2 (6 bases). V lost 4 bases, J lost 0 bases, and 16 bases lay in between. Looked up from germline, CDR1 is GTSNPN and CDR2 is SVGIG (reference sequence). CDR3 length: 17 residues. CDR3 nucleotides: TGTGCCTGGAAGGTTCGTTGGGGGGACTCTGGGGCCAACGTCCTGACTTTC. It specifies CAWKVRWGDSGANVLTF.

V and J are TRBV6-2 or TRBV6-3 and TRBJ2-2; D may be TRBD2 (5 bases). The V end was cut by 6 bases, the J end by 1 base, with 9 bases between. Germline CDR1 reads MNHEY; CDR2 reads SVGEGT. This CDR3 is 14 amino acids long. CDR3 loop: CASSLAGNTGELFF. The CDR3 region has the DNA TGTGCCAGCAGCCTGGCGGGGAACACCGGGGAGCTGTTTTTT.

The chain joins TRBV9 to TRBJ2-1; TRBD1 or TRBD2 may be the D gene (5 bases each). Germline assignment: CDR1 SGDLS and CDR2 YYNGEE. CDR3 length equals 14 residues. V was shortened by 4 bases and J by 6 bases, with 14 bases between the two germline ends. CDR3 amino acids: CASSPSLGTNEQFF. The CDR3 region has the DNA TGTGCCAGCAGCCCCAGCCTAGGGACCAATGAGCAGTTCTTC.